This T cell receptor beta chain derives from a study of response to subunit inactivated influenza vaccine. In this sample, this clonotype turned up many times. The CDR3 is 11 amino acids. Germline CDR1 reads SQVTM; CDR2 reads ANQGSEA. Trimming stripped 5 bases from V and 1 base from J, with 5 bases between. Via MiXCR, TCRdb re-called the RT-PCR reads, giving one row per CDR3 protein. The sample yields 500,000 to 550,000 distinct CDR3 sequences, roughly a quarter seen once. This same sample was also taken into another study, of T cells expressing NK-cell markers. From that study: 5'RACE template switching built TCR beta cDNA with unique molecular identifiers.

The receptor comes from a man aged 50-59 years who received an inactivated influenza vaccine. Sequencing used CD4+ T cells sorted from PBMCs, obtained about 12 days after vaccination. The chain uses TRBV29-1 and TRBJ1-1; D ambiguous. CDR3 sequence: CSVLKNTEAFF. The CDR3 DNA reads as TGCAGCGTTCTCAAGAACACTGAAGCTTTCTTT. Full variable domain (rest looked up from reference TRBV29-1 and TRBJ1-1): SAVISQKPSRDICQRGTSLTIQCQVDSQVTMMFWYRQQPGQSLTLIATANQGSEATYESGFVIDKFPISRPNLTFSTLTVSNMSPEDSSIYLCSVLKNTEAFFGQGTRLTVV.